This TCR beta chain was found in a study of graft-versus-host responses after intestinal transplantation. Turning to the study itself: Each recipient received a multivisceral, liver-intestinal, or isolated intestinal graft. Anti-thymocyte globulin served as induction for all recipients, who then took tacrolimus and steroids for around 3 years.

Notes on the study in general: GvH clones appeared in recipient marrow, some first in ileum or blood. The study associated peak circulating GvH clone levels with early post-transplant HvG declines.

Per the germline V gene, CDR1 is SGHDN and CDR2 is FVKESK. The CDR3 has 13 amino acids. V was clipped by 4 bases and J by 7 bases, with 13 bases between them. A note on this clone: Its antigen is not known.

TCRdb keeps only in-frame clones here, not all; method: immunoSEQ multiplex PCR. The table records roughly 120,000 clones, approximately 95% of them present only once. The chain couples TRBV14 to TRBJ1-1; D call uncertain. The TCR comes from a human donor who received an intestinal transplant. This material consisted of unstimulated CD8+ T cells sorted from spleen or lymph node cells, taken before intestinal transplant. CDR3 DNA: TGTGCCAGCAGCCGCGGTGGGGTAAGTGAAGCTTTCTTT. Translation gives CASSRGGVSEAFF.